The subject of this entry is one T cell receptor beta chain. The entry originates in a study of PD-L1 blockade in urothelial cancer. CDR3 length equals 14 residues. V gave up 3 bases and J gave up 1 base, with 9 bases separating them. Germline lookup yields CDR1 MNHNY and CDR2 SVGAGI (reference sequence). The repertoire was sequenced with immunoSEQ multiplex PCR; TCRdb's copy has only in-frame clones and lacks some. The sample yields some 50,000 clones, approximately 88% seen once. The clonotype comes from an elderly man with urothelial cancer. The rearrangement joins TRBV6-6 to TRBJ1-1; the D gene is possibly TRBD1 (6 bases). This sample comprised PBMCs, obtained around atezolizumab (anti-PD-L1) treatment. The CDR3 here is CASSYLQGNTEAFF. Written as DNA, the CDR3 is TGTGCCAGCAGTTATCTACAGGGGAACACTGAAGCTTTCTTT.